This T cell receptor beta chain originates from a study of T-cell memory formation after mild COVID-19. Across the whole study: TCR clusters were largely donor specific.

In regard to this clonotype: Its antigen is currently unknown.

General study results and limits: Prior to infection, memory already included some responding clones, suggesting cross-reactive memory joined.

MiXCR was run by TCRdb on the 5' RACE reads, yielding one entry per CDR3 protein. The table includes hundreds of thousands of distinct CDR3 sequences, about 20% detected once. V was cut by 6 bases and J by 0 bases, with 6 bases left in between. This CDR3 comprises 13 residues. The chain combines TRBV12-3 or TRBV12-4 with TRBJ2-1; the D is unclear. This receptor was taken from an adult woman who had mild COVID-19 (a few samples of this study predate the infection). Cell type and time point are not known. Sequencing was performed on PBMCs or a T cell subset sorted from them (not recorded which). CDR3 sequence (DNA): TGTGCCAGCAGGAGAAGCTCCTACAATGAGCAGTTCTTC. Translating gives CASRRSSYNEQFF.